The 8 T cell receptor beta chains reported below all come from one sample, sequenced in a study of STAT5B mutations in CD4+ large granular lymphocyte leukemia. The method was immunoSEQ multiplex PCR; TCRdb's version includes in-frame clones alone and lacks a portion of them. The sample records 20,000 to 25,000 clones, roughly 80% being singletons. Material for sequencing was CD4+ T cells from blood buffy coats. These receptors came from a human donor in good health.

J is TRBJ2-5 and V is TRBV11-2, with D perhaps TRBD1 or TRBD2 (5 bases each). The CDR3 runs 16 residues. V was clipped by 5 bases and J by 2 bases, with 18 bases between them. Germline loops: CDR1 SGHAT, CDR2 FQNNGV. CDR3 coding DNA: TGTGCCAGCAGCCCTGTCGGTTCGGGACGGCAAGAGACCCAGTACTTC. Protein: CASSPVGSGRQETQYF.

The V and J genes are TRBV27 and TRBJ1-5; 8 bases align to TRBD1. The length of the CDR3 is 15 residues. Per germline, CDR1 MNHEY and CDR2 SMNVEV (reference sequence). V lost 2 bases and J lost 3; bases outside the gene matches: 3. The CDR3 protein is CASSLAGGNNQPQHF. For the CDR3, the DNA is TGTGCCAGCAGTTTAGCAGGGGGCAACAATCAGCCCCAGCATTTT.

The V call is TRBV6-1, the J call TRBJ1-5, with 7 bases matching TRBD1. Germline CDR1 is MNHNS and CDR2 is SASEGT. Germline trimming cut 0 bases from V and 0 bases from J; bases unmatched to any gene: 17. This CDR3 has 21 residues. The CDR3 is CASSEAPLLTRGGYSNQPQHF. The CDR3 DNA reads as TGTGCCAGCAGTGAAGCCCCCCTATTGACCAGGGGGGGCTATAGCAATCAGCCCCAGCATTTT.

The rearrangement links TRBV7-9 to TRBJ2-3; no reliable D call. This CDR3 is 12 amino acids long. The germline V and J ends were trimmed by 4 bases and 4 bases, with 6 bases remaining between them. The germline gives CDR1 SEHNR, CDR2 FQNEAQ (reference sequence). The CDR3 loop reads CASSWISDTQYF. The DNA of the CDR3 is TGTGCCAGCAGCTGGATTTCAGATACGCAGTATTTT.

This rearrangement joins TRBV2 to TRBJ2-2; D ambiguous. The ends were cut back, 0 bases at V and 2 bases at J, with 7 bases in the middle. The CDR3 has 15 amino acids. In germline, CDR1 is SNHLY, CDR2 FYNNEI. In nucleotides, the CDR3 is TGTGCCAGCAGTGAAGCGCTTCCAAACACCGGGGAGCTGTTTTTT. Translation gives CASSEALPNTGELFF.

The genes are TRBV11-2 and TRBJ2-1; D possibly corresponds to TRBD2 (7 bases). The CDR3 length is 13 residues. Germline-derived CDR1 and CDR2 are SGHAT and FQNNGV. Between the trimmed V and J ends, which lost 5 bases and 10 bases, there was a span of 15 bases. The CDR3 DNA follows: TGTGCCAGCAGCATCCTTGAGGGGGGGGAGCAGTTCTTC. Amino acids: CASSILEGGEQFF.

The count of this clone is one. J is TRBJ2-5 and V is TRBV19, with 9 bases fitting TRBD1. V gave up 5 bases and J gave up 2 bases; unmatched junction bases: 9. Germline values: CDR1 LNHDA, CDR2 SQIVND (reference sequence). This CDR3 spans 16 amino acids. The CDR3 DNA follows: TGTGCCAGTAGTTCCACAGGGGGCATAACGCAAGAGACCCAGTACTTC. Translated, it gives CASSSTGGITQETQYF.

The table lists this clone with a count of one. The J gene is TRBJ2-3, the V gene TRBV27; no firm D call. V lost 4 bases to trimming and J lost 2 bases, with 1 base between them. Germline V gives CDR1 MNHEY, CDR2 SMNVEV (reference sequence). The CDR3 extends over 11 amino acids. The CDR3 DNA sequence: TGTGCCAGCAGTTCCACAGATACGCAGTATTTT. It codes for CASSSTDTQYF.